This T cell receptor (beta chain) was recorded in a study of blood T cell repertoires in COVID-19. There are 16 residues in the CDR3. The V gene end was trimmed by 4 bases and the J gene end by 5 bases; junction bases not matched to a gene: 6. The germline V gene has CDR1 SNHLY and CDR2 FYNNEI. Only in-frame clones appear in the TCRdb table, and some are missing; sequencing was by immunoSEQ multiplex PCR. The repertoire consists of about 120,000 clones, with roughly 85% occurring once and the leading ten covering about 5.5%. This sequence originates from a woman aged 60-75 years with COVID-19, enrolled during active disease. Source material: peripheral blood. The gene calls are TRBV2 and TRBJ2-5; 14 nucleotides match TRBD2. The CDR3 nucleotides read TGTGCCAGCAGTGGACTAGCGGGGGGGCACAGGGAGACCCAGTACTTC. The encoded protein is CASSGLAGGHRETQYF.